These 23 T cell receptor beta chains originate from one sample sequenced in a study of response to subunit inactivated influenza vaccine (dated by TCRdb to 2017 to 2018). The library came from RT-PCR. The sequencing machine was an Illumina HiSeq 2500. TCRdb reprocessed the public reads (quality trimming at Q25 with fastp, clone calling with MiXCR) and kept in-frame beta chains. Identical CDR3 protein sequences are pooled into one entry, listed with their most common genes and DNA. The table for this sample lists roughly 500,000 distinct CDR3 sequences; approximately 15% of them were counted only once. Approximately 3% of the sample is held by the ten biggest clonotypes. The input for sequencing was CD4+ T cells sorted from PBMCs, taken approximately 25 months after vaccination. The source of these receptors is a man aged 50 to 75 who received an inactivated influenza vaccine. Donor details come from another sample of the same person, matched by shared clones.

The V gene is TRBV11-2, the J gene TRBJ2-1, with 14 bases fitting TRBD2. The CDR3 sequence is 16 residues long. Trimming at V came to 3 bases and at J to 9 bases, leaving 7 bases not matched to a gene. Germline V gives CDR1 SGHAT, CDR2 FQNNGV. CDR3 coding DNA: TGTGCCAGCAGCTTTGATGCGGGACTAGCGGGAGTTGAGCAGTTCTTC. It specifies CASSFDAGLAGVEQFF. Complete variable domain (other parts from reference TRBV11-2 and TRBJ2-1): EAGVAQSPRYKIIEKRQSVAFWCNPISGHATLYWYQQILGQGPKLLIQFQNNGVVDDSQLPKDRFSAERLKGVDSTLKIQPAKLEDSAVYLCASSFDAGLAGVEQFFGPGTRLTVL.

The V and J genes are TRBV12-3 or TRBV12-4 and TRBJ2-3; TRBD1 might be the D (5 bases). V lost 10 bases to trimming and J lost 3 bases, with 11 bases between them. CDR3 size: 12 residues. CDR3 sequence: CATKGATDTQYF. The CDR3 DNA reads as TGTGCCACCAAAGGGGCAACAGATACGCAGTATTTT.

The gene calls are TRBV6-1 and TRBJ2-2, with D perhaps matching TRBD1 (5 bases). The ends were cut back, 2 bases at V and 6 bases at J, with 10 bases in the middle. Germline values: CDR1 MNHNS, CDR2 SASEGT. The CDR3 contains 14 residues. CDR3 residues: CASSEQGLSGELFF. The CDR3 DNA reads TGTGCCAGCAGTGAACAGGGATTATCCGGGGAGCTGTTTTTT.

This clonotype was observed at least ten times. The CDR3 sequence is CASSLEGYNSPLHF. CDR3 nucleotides: TGCGCCAGCAGCTTGGAAGGGTATAATTCACCCCTCCACTTT. The chain joins TRBV5-1 to TRBJ1-6; unclear D gene. This CDR3 has 14 residues. Germline-derived CDR1 and CDR2 are SGHRS and YFSETQ. V was pared by 0 bases and J by 4 bases, with 5 bases between.

This clonotype showed up many times. The chain recombines TRBV9 with TRBJ2-2; no firm D call. Trimming left V 0 bases short and J 5 bases short, with 8 bases between. The CDR3 runs to 14 residues. Germline V gives CDR1 SGDLS, CDR2 YYNGEE. The DNA of the CDR3 is TGTGCCAGCAGCGTAGCTGGCGGAACCGGGGAGCTGTTTTTT. Amino acid sequence: CASSVAGGTGELFF.

This clonotype was picked up a small number of times. The V and J genes are TRBV10-3 and TRBJ2-3; TRBD2 aligns across 16 bases. V was clipped by 5 bases and J by 1 base; unmatched bases: 12. Per the germline V gene, CDR1 is ENHRY and CDR2 is SYGVKD. The CDR3 covers 20 residues. The CDR3 nucleotides are TGTGCCATCAGTTGCGCGGGACTAGCGGGAGGGCCTGAGGGCACAGATACGCAGTATTTT. Protein sequence: CAISCAGLAGGPEGTDTQYF.

There are a few counts of this clonotype. V is TRBV29-1 and J is TRBJ1-6, with D perhaps TRBD1 (6 bases). Trimming took 7 bases from V and 5 from J, leaving 12 bases between them. CDR1 SQVTM and CDR2 ANQGSEA come from the germline V gene. The CDR3 runs 13 residues. CDR3 amino acids: CSARTVDNSPLHF. The CDR3 coding sequence is TGCAGCGCTAGGACAGTCGATAATTCACCCCTCCACTTT.

This clonotype has a handful of counts. The chain is built from TRBV15 and TRBJ2-5, with D perhaps TRBD1 (6 bases). The V gene's germline CDR1 is LNHNV and CDR2 YYDKDF (reference sequence). This CDR3 contains 15 residues. V shed 1 base and J shed 2 bases, with 11 bases lying between them. DNA for the CDR3: TGTGCCACCAGCAGAGCCGGAGGACAGCAAGAGACCCAGTACTTC. Residues: CATSRAGGQQETQYF.

The table lists this clonotype with a few counts. J is TRBJ2-7 and V is TRBV11-3; D is uncertain. V was clipped by 3 bases and J by 6 bases, with 12 bases between them. Germline CDR1 SGHNT, CDR2 YENEEA. This CDR3 is built from 13 residues. The CDR3 loop reads CASSLGSLGEQYF. The CDR3 DNA reads as TGTGCCAGCAGCTTGGGGTCTCTGGGCGAGCAGTACTTC.

This clonotype was detected a few times. The chain links TRBV29-1 to TRBJ1-5; tentatively, D is TRBD1 (5 bases). The CDR3 has 13 residues. Germline lookup yields CDR1 SQVTM and CDR2 ANQGSEA. V was clipped by 4 bases and J by 3 bases, with 10 bases between them. CDR3: CSVGQGFNQPQHF. Written as DNA, the CDR3 is TGCAGCGTTGGTCAGGGATTCAATCAGCCCCAGCATTTT.

This chain uses TRBV7-9 with TRBJ1-2; 11 nucleotides align to TRBD1. Germline V gene data show CDR1 as SEHNR and CDR2 as FQNEAQ (reference sequence). The J segment lost 4 bases and the V segment lost 4 bases, leaving 11 bases of the junction unmatched. The CDR3 has 17 amino acids. Here the CDR3 reads CASSSRTDRGRGYGYTF. CDR3 sequence (DNA): TGTGCCAGCAGCTCCAGGACGGACAGGGGGCGCGGCTATGGCTACACCTTC.

This clonotype was detected a few times. The CDR3 loop is CATSDSPGETQYF. In DNA form, the CDR3 reads TGTGCCACCAGTGATTCCCCCGGAGAGACCCAGTACTTC. The V call is TRBV24-1, the J call TRBJ2-5, with D hard to call. CDR3 size: 13 residues. CDR1 and CDR2 (germline): KGHDR, SFDVKD. V dropped 2 bases and J dropped 4 bases, with 7 bases sitting between them.

The chain couples TRBV7-6 to TRBJ2-5; D is perhaps TRBD2 (5 bases). Germline assignment: CDR1 SGHVS and CDR2 FNYEAQ. Between the trimmed V and J ends, which lost 5 bases and 4 bases, there was a span of 14 bases. This CDR3 is 14 amino acids long. The CDR3 DNA is TGTGCCAGCAGCCCAACCGGGATGATAGAGACCCAGTACTTC. Protein sequence: CASSPTGMIETQYF.

This clonotype has only a few counts. This chain uses TRBV5-1 with TRBJ2-2; D gene ambiguous. This CDR3 has 16 residues. Germline V gene data show CDR1 as SGHRS and CDR2 as YFSETQ. Trimming removed 3 bases from V and 0 bases from J, with 12 bases in between. This CDR3 is CASSSTGRTNTGELFF. Written as DNA, the CDR3 is TGCGCCAGCAGCTCTACTGGCCGGACGAACACCGGGGAGCTGTTTTTT. Full variable domain (rest looked up from reference TRBV5-1 and TRBJ2-2): KAGVTQTPRYLIKTRGQQVTLSCSPISGHRSVSWYQQTPGQGLQFLFEYFSETQRNKGNFPGRFSGRQFSNSRSEMNVSTLELGDSALYLCASSSTGRTNTGELFFGEGSRLTVL.

The gene calls are TRBV7-2 and TRBJ2-3; 12 positions match TRBD2. CDR1 and CDR2 from the germline V gene are SGHTA and FQGNSA. J lost 3 bases, V lost 4 bases, and 8 bases had no gene match. The CDR3 runs 17 residues. The CDR3 protein is CASSSLAGGRGTDTQYF. The DNA for the CDR3 is TGTGCCAGCAGCTCTCTAGCGGGAGGGCGCGGAACAGATACGCAGTATTTT.

This clonotype was counted only a few times. The chain links TRBV12-3 or TRBV12-4 to TRBJ2-5; D is uncertain. V dropped 3 bases and J dropped 5 bases, with 10 bases sitting between them. This CDR3 contains 13 residues. CDR3 amino acids: CASSLLRRETQYF. The CDR3 DNA follows: TGTGCCAGCAGTTTGCTCAGGCGGGAGACCCAGTACTTC.

The chain joins TRBV7-2 to TRBJ2-7, with TRBD2 as a possible D gene (6 bases). The CDR3 length is 15 residues. Germline V lookup: CDR1 SGHTA, CDR2 FQGNSA. Trimming shortened V by 5 bases and J by 2 bases, and 16 bases separated the two germline ends. CDR3 nucleotides: TGTGCCAGCAGCCCCGTTAGCGGATACACCTACGAGCAGTACTTC. Its protein is CASSPVSGYTYEQYF.

The V and J genes are TRBV30 and TRBJ2-7; D call uncertain. This CDR3 is 15 amino acids long. The V and J ends lost 2 bases and 0 bases respectively, with 14 bases between them. The germline gives CDR1 GTSNPN, CDR2 SVGIG (reference sequence). The CDR3 loop reads CAWSYRAYRSYEQYF. As DNA, the CDR3 is TGTGCCTGGAGTTATCGGGCCTATCGCTCCTACGAGCAGTACTTC.

The J gene is TRBJ2-7, the V gene TRBV21-1; no check of the table's D call, TRBD1, against the DNA was made. TRBV21-1 is a documented pseudogene. This CDR3 contains 15 residues. CDR3 DNA: TGTGCCAGCAGCAAAGGGTACAGGGATGCCTACGAGCAGTACTTC. Its protein is CASSKGYRDAYEQYF.

This rearrangement joins TRBV10-3 to TRBJ2-2; 16 nucleotides line up with TRBD2. Per germline, CDR1 ENHRY and CDR2 SYGVKD. The CDR3 is 15 residues long. V shed 6 bases, J shed 7 bases, and the junction held 2 bases outside the gene matches. The CDR3 coding sequence is TGTGCCATCAGCGGGACTAGCGGGGGGGTCGGGGAGCTGTTTTTT. It specifies CAISGTSGGVGELFF.

A few counts support this clonotype. The rearrangement uses TRBV9 and TRBJ1-6; 8 positions match TRBD1. This CDR3 is 15 amino acids long. Germline V gene lookup returns CDR1 SGDLS and CDR2 YYNGEE. The V gene end was trimmed by 1 base and the J gene end by 8 bases; junction bases not matched to a gene: 5. Written as DNA, the CDR3 is TGTGCCAGCAGCGTAAGGACAGGGTGGGATTCACCCCTCCACTTT. This sequence encodes CASSVRTGWDSPLHF.

The V gene is TRBV12-3 or TRBV12-4, the J gene TRBJ2-5; 8 nucleotides agree with TRBD1. V lost 9 bases to trimming and J lost 4 bases; unmatched junction nucleotides: 13. This CDR3 has 15 residues. CDR3 in amino acids: CASRIGTGHPETQYF. As DNA, the CDR3 is TGTGCCAGTCGAATTGGGACAGGCCACCCAGAGACCCAGTACTTC.

The gene calls are TRBV10-1 and TRBJ2-3; D possibly corresponds to TRBD2 (5 bases). Trimming shortened V by 6 bases and J by 2 bases, and 12 bases separated the two germline ends. The CDR3 spans 14 residues. Germline loops: CDR1 WNHNN, CDR2 SYGVQD (reference sequence). The CDR3 DNA sequence: TGCGCCAGCAGCGATACTGACTACACAGATACGCAGTATTTT. It specifies CASSDTDYTDTQYF.